The 29 T cell receptor beta chains listed next were all sequenced from one sample in a study of lymphopenia after photon versus proton radiotherapy (dated by TCRdb to the late 2010s). Receptor amplification or capture employed the immunoSEQ multiplex PCR assay. TCRdb retrieved this table from immuneACCESS and kept in-frame rearrangements only. Not all clones are present; in checked studies, unresolved V genes account for under half, and no reason is known for the remainder. The sample table contains some 45,000 clones; only one count was recorded for around 83% of them. 20% to 25% of the sample belongs to the ten largest clones. Specimen: peripheral blood, collected from a patient treated with proton-based radiotherapy. Receptors originate from a woman in her 70s with pancreatic cancer.

The chain joins TRBV29-1 to TRBJ2-5; TRBD2 is a possible D gene (6 bases). This CDR3 region has 12 residues. Germline loops: CDR1 SQVTM, CDR2 ANQGSEA. V lost 3 bases to trimming and J lost 4 bases, with 9 bases between them. CDR3 sequence: CSVEGGGETQYF. The CDR3 DNA is TGCAGCGTTGAGGGGGGAGGAGAGACCCAGTACTTC. The complete variable domain, with remaining parts taken from reference TRBV29-1 and TRBJ2-5, reads SAVISQKPSRDICQRGTSLTIQCQVDSQVTMMFWYRQQPGQSLTLIATANQGSEATYESGFVIDKFPISRPNLTFSTLTVSNMSPEDSSIYLCSVEGGGETQYFGPGTRLLVL.

V and J are TRBV10-1 and TRBJ1-1; tentative D call: TRBD1 (6 bases). The CDR3 spans 18 residues. V lost 6 bases and J lost 5, with 28 bases in between. Germline V gene sequence: CDR1 WNHNN, CDR2 SYGVQD (reference sequence). The CDR3 DNA follows: TGCGCCAGCAGCTGGCGGGGGGCGAGTTTCGTGGGTAGAACTGAAGCTTTCTTT. This encodes CASSWRGASFVGRTEAFF.

This chain joins TRBV6-6 and TRBJ2-7; either TRBD1 or TRBD2 may fit D (5 bases each). Deletions cut 6 bases from V and 0 bases from J, with 15 bases between. This CDR3 region has 15 residues. Germline V gene data show CDR1 as MNHNY and CDR2 as SVGAGI (reference sequence). CDR3 in DNA: TGTGCCAGCAGGGATCCTGAGGGGCTCTCCTACGAGCAGTACTTC. This sequence encodes CASRDPEGLSYEQYF.

The CDR3 sequence is CASKKGVSTDTQYF. CDR3 DNA: TGTGCCAGCAAAAAAGGAGTTTCCACAGATACGCAGTATTTT. The chain recombines TRBV6-1 with TRBJ2-3; D call uncertain. The V end was cut by 7 bases, the J end by 2 bases, with 13 bases between. CDR3 size: 14 residues. Germline assignment: CDR1 MNHNS and CDR2 SASEGT.

The gene calls are TRBV28 and TRBJ2-3, with TRBD2 as a possible D gene (5 bases). This CDR3 contains 15 residues. Germline lookup yields CDR1 MDHEN and CDR2 SYDVKM. Trimming took off 5 bases at V and 2 bases at J, with 14 bases between the two ends. The CDR3 sequence is CASSIRPGNTDTQYF. The CDR3, as DNA: TGTGCCAGCAGTATAAGACCGGGAAACACAGATACGCAGTATTTT.

V usage is TRBV7-2 and J usage is TRBJ2-1; the match to TRBD1 covers 9 bases. The V gene's germline CDR1 is SGHTA and CDR2 FQGNSA. The CDR3 length is 15 residues. Unmatched junction bases numbered 9, after V lost 5 bases and J lost 7 bases. The CDR3 protein is CASSPTGGRGNEQFF. CDR3 DNA: TGTGCCAGCAGCCCCACAGGGGGCCGGGGGAATGAGCAGTTCTTC.

The CDR3 bases are TGTGCCTGGAGTGTGTGGAGTCGGGAGACAGATACGCAGTATTTT. Protein sequence: CAWSVWSRETDTQYF. The V and J genes are TRBV30 and TRBJ2-3; a weak D match, TRBD2 (6 bases). The CDR3 extends over 15 amino acids. The ends were cut back, 0 bases at V and 3 bases at J, with 13 bases in the middle. The germline gives CDR1 GTSNPN, CDR2 SVGIG (reference sequence).

The chain combines TRBV18 with TRBJ1-1; 8 nucleotides agree with TRBD1. This CDR3 has 17 residues. With 3 bases clipped from V and 1 base from J, the junction kept 10 bases outside the gene matches. The germline CDR1 and CDR2 sequences are KGHSH and LQKENI. This CDR3 is CASSPETGVLGNTEAFF. As DNA, the CDR3 is TGTGCCAGCTCACCCGAGACAGGGGTGCTCGGGAACACTGAAGCTTTCTTT.

The count of this clone is one. The chain recombines TRBV7-8 with TRBJ1-6; TRBD1 matches 10 bases. The CDR3 runs 16 residues. V trimming: 5 bases; J trimming: 4 bases; junction bases outside the gene matches: 5. Germline V gene data show CDR1 as SGHVS and CDR2 as FQNEAQ. This CDR3 is CASSQTGGGYNSPLHF. The DNA for the CDR3 is TGTGCCAGCAGCCAGACAGGGGGCGGTTATAATTCACCCCTCCACTTT.

This chain links TRBV19 with TRBJ1-2, with D possibly TRBD1 on 6 matching bases. This CDR3 is built from 12 residues. With 8 bases removed from V and 4 bases from J, the gap between germline ends came to 11 bases. The germline V gene encodes CDR1 LNHDA and CDR2 SQIVND (reference sequence). The CDR3 sequence is CASADRSYGYTF. The DNA of the CDR3 is TGTGCCAGTGCCGACAGGTCCTATGGCTACACCTTC.

The rearrangement joins TRBV18 to TRBJ2-5; tentative D call: TRBD1 (6 bases). TRBJ2-7 explains the end of the DNA better; the J call may be wrong. Germline lookup yields CDR1 KGHSH and CDR2 LQKENI. The CDR3 sequence is 15 residues long. The DNA of the CDR3 is TGTGCCAGCTCAAGAACCGGGACACCTACCTACGAGCAGTACTTC. Its protein is CASSRTGTPTYEQYF.

This chain links TRBV7-9 with TRBJ2-7, with TRBD1 matching 10 bases. The CDR3 runs to 17 residues. Trimming cost V 4 bases and J 7 bases; bases outside gene matches: 16. Germline CDR1 SEHNR, CDR2 FQNEAQ (reference sequence). For the CDR3, the DNA is TGTGCCAGCAGCTCGTCGGACCCGGGACAGGGGTTGTGGGAGCAGTACTTC. Translating gives CASSSSDPGQGLWEQYF.

V usage is TRBV10-3 and J usage is TRBJ2-5; 8 nucleotides agree with TRBD1. With 6 bases clipped from V and 2 bases from J, the junction kept 17 bases outside the gene matches. Germline assignment: CDR1 ENHRY and CDR2 SYGVKD. The CDR3 loop spans 18 amino acids. The CDR3 DNA sequence: TGTGCCATCAGCATGGGACAGGCGGGACGGGGAAATCAAGAGACCCAGTACTTC. This sequence encodes CAISMGQAGRGNQETQYF.

The chain carries TRBV5-1 and TRBJ2-5, with 7 bases lining up with TRBD1. The CDR3 length is 14 residues. The V segment lost 0 bases and the J segment 5 bases; nucleotides outside the gene matches: 4. Per the germline V gene, CDR1 is SGHRS and CDR2 is YFSETQ. The CDR3 nucleotides read TGCGCCAGCAGCTTGGTAGGGGGCGTCGAGACCCAGTACTTC. It specifies CASSLVGGVETQYF. Complete variable domain (other parts from reference TRBV5-1 and TRBJ2-5): KAGVTQTPRYLIKTRGQQVTLSCSPISGHRSVSWYQQTPGQGLQFLFEYFSETQRNKGNFPGRFSGRQFSNSRSEMNVSTLELGDSALYLCASSLVGGVETQYFGPGTRLLVL.

The CDR3 coding sequence is TGTGCCAGCAGTCCTATACAGGTTCCAAACACCGGGGAGCTGTTTTTT. Its translation is CASSPIQVPNTGELFF. V gene TRBV28 combines with J gene TRBJ2-2; possible D gene TRBD1, 5 bases. The V gene lost 5 bases and the J gene lost 2 bases, with 15 bases spanning the gap. CDR3 length: 16 residues. Germline-derived CDR1 and CDR2 are MDHEN and SYDVKM.

V is TRBV4-2 and J is TRBJ2-5; D perhaps matches TRBD2 (6 bases). CDR3 length: 17 amino acids. V gave up 4 bases and J gave up 5 bases, with 23 bases separating them. The germline CDR1 and CDR2 sequences are LGHNA and YNFKEQ. CDR3 residues: CASSPLNTGLPGETQYF. The CDR3 DNA follows: TGTGCCAGCAGCCCTTTAAATACGGGACTCCCAGGGGAGACCCAGTACTTC.

The CDR3 is CATSGGNQPQHF. The CDR3 bases are TGTGCCACCTCGGGGGGCAATCAGCCCCAGCATTTT. This sequence joins TRBV25-1 and TRBJ1-5; possible D gene TRBD1, 5 bases. The CDR3 has 12 amino acids. The V gene's germline CDR1 is MGHDK and CDR2 SYGVNS. Deletions cut 10 bases from V and 2 bases from J, with 9 bases between. The whole variable domain, remainder taken from reference TRBV25-1 and TRBJ1-5, is EADIYQTPRYLVIGTGKKITLECSQTMGHDKMYWYQQDPGMELHLIHYSYGVNSTEKGDLSSESTVSRIRTEHFPLTLESARPSHTSQYLCATSGGNQPQHFGDGTRLSIL.

The chain is built from TRBV29-1 and TRBJ1-1; 7 nucleotides align to TRBD1. Germline values: CDR1 SQVTM, CDR2 ANQGSEA. This CDR3 spans 13 amino acids. The V segment lost 4 bases and the J segment 5 bases; nucleotides outside the gene matches: 7. DNA of the CDR3: TGCAGCGTTGGCCAGGGGGGGAGGACTGAAGCTTTCTTT. Encoded protein: CSVGQGGRTEAFF.

In its sample, this clone was seen a few times. This chain connects TRBV28 to TRBJ1-4; tentative D call: TRBD1 (6 bases). Trimming stripped 2 bases from V and 5 bases from J, with 12 bases between. Germline V gene lookup returns CDR1 MDHEN and CDR2 SYDVKM. The CDR3 has 15 amino acids. The CDR3 sequence: CASSLGSQGNEKLFF. The CDR3, as DNA: TGTGCCAGCAGTTTAGGTTCCCAGGGGAATGAAAAACTGTTTTTT.

The J gene is TRBJ2-1, the V gene TRBV7-2; D unclear. Germline values: CDR1 SGHTA, CDR2 FQGNSA. CDR3 length: 11 residues. V was pared by 3 bases and J by 8 bases, with 5 bases between. Written as DNA, the CDR3 is TGTGCCAGCAGCTTGGCCTATGAGCAGTTCTTC. Its translation is CASSLAYEQFF. The complete variable domain, with remaining parts taken from reference TRBV7-2 and TRBJ2-1, reads GAGVSQSPSNKVTEKGKDVELRCDPISGHTALYWYRQSLGQGLEFLIYFQGNSAPDKSGLPSDRFSAERTGGSVSTLTIQRTQQEDSAVYLCASSLAYEQFFGPGTRLTVL.

This CDR3 is CASSQGLQGDAYEQYF. DNA of the CDR3: TGCGCCAGCAGCCAAGGGCTTCAGGGTGACGCCTACGAGCAGTACTTC. V usage is TRBV4-1 and J usage is TRBJ2-7; perhaps TRBD1 as D (5 bases). CDR1 is MGHRA and CDR2 is YSYEKL in the germline V gene. V dropped 1 base and J dropped 2 bases, with 15 bases sitting between them. The CDR3 has 16 residues.

V gene TRBV7-2 combines with J gene TRBJ1-1; D ambiguous. Germline V gene sequence: CDR1 SGHTA, CDR2 FQGNSA. With 2 bases removed from V and 1 base from J, the gap between germline ends came to 14 bases. The CDR3 totals 16 residues. CDR3 bases: TGTGCCAGCAGCTTATTCTCGGGGAGCCGGAACACTGAAGCTTTCTTT. Residues: CASSLFSGSRNTEAFF. Full variable domain (missing parts from reference TRBV7-2 and TRBJ1-1): GAGVSQSPSNKVTEKGKDVELRCDPISGHTALYWYRQSLGQGLEFLIYFQGNSAPDKSGLPSDRFSAERTGGSVSTLTIQRTQQEDSAVYLCASSLFSGSRNTEAFFGQGTRLTVV.

This chain joins TRBV13 and TRBJ2-7; 7 bases align to TRBD2. V lost 1 base to trimming and J lost 4 bases; unmatched junction nucleotides: 7. CDR1 PRHDT and CDR2 FYEKMQ come from the germline V gene (reference sequence). The CDR3 spans 15 residues. The CDR3 nucleotides are TGTGCCAGCAGCTTAGAAGGAGCGGGAACATACGAGCAGTACTTC. The encoded protein is CASSLEGAGTYEQYF.

This clone has just a few counts. This chain links TRBV5-8 with TRBJ2-2; 8 bases agree with TRBD2. This CDR3 region has 17 residues. Losses at the gene ends were 4 bases for V and 7 bases for J; bases not matched to a gene: 15. From germline, CDR1 is SGHTS and CDR2 YDEGEE. CDR3 region: CASSASGRATLVGELFF. The CDR3 bases are TGTGCCAGCAGCGCAAGCGGGAGAGCTACTCTTGTCGGGGAGCTGTTTTTT.

V gene TRBV19 combines with J gene TRBJ2-1; 11 bases agree with TRBD2. J lost 9 bases, V lost 5 bases, and 18 bases had no gene match. The germline CDR1 and CDR2 sequences are LNHDA and SQIVND (reference sequence). The CDR3 has 18 residues. The chain's CDR3 is CASSPRLAGGLWGGEQFF. For the CDR3, the DNA is TGTGCCAGTAGTCCCCGGTTAGCGGGAGGGTTATGGGGCGGTGAGCAGTTCTTC.

The rearrangement uses TRBV27 and TRBJ2-1; 9 nucleotides align to TRBD2. The CDR3 contains 15 residues. Germline CDR1 and CDR2: MNHEY and SMNVEV (reference sequence). The J segment lost 8 bases and the V segment lost 6 bases, leaving 11 bases of the junction unmatched. CDR3 in amino acids: CASRGGVIAGDEQFF. CDR3 bases: TGTGCCAGCAGAGGGGGTGTGATAGCGGGAGATGAGCAGTTCTTC.

This rearrangement joins TRBV14 to TRBJ1-5; 7 bases line up with TRBD1. The junction had 5 bases not matched to a gene; V was cut back by 0 bases and J by 6 bases. The CDR3 consists of 15 residues. CDR1 SGHDN and CDR2 FVKESK come from the germline V gene. The CDR3 DNA reads as TGTGCCAGCAGCCAAGATAGGAGGGGGCCTCAGCCCCAGCATTTT. Translation: CASSQDRRGPQPQHF.

This chain uses TRBV30 with TRBJ2-3; D ambiguous. The CDR3 has 12 amino acids. Germline-derived CDR1 and CDR2 are GTSNPN and SVGIG (reference sequence). V was trimmed by 3 bases and J by 2 bases, leaving 6 bases between them. CDR3 loop: CAWSPLTDTQYF. In DNA, the CDR3 is TGTGCCTGGAGCCCCCTCACAGATACGCAGTATTTT.

The chain has TRBV5-1 and TRBJ2-5; no definite D call. CDR3 length: 13 residues. Trimming removed 1 base from V and 2 bases from J, with 6 bases in between. Germline V gives CDR1 SGHRS, CDR2 YFSETQ. In DNA, the CDR3 is TGCGCCAGCAGCTTGTGGTCACAAGAGACCCAGTACTTC. Translation gives CASSLWSQETQYF.